The 28 T cell receptor beta chains in this list originate from one sample, sequenced in a study of regulatory T cells in long-lasting Graves disease. As to time point: newly diagnosed GD, antithyroid drugs for less than 3 months. The authors made the TCR library using RNA they extracted from PBMCs. HTBI primers from iRepertoire and Arm-PCR of CDR3 regions yielded the TCR beta libraries. MiXCR, applied by TCRdb to the multiplex PCR reads, yields one record per CDR3 protein. Found here are 400,000 to 450,000 distinct CDR3 sequences, 16% of them singletons; the top ten hold about 10%. The sample was also linked to a second study, of T cells in Graves' hyperthyroidism and ophthalmopathy.

Sequenced here: peripheral blood mononuclear cells (PBMCs), sampled at new diagnosis, from a patient treated with antithyroid drugs. The receptors shown here come from a woman aged 25 to 39 with Graves disease.

This clonotype was seen repeatedly, ten times or more. The rearrangement links TRBV6-1 to TRBJ1-1, with 10 bases lining up with TRBD1. The CDR3 spans 14 residues. Germline V gives CDR1 MNHNS, CDR2 SASEGT. Unmatched junction bases numbered 8, after V lost 7 bases and J lost 6 bases. The CDR3 DNA sequence: TGTGCCAGCACCCTGACAGGGGGCACGGCTGAAGCTTTCTTT. It specifies CASTLTGGTAEAFF.

This clonotype was recorded many times. The chain links TRBV18 to TRBJ2-3; possibly TRBD2 for D (6 bases). V lost 1 base, J lost 5 bases, and 13 bases lay in between. The CDR3 extends over 15 amino acids. Germline V CDR1 and CDR2: KGHSH, LQKENI. This CDR3 is CASSPRSGEVDTQYF. The CDR3 DNA follows: TGTGCCAGCTCACCACGATCGGGAGAGGTAGATACGCAGTATTTT.

Ten or more counts support this clonotype. V gene TRBV11-2 combines with J gene TRBJ2-3, with 11 bases lining up with TRBD1. J was trimmed by 2 bases and V by 6 bases; bases with no gene match: 4. This CDR3 is built from 15 residues. Germline V gene lookup returns CDR1 SGHAT and CDR2 FQNNGV. The CDR3 nucleotides are TGTGCCAGCAGACGGACAGGGGGCAACACAGATACGCAGTATTTT. This encodes CASRRTGGNTDTQYF. Full variable domain (remainder filled in from reference TRBV11-2 and TRBJ2-3): EAGVAQSPRYKIIEKRQSVAFWCNPISGHATLYWYQQILGQGPKLLIQFQNNGVVDDSQLPKDRFSAERLKGVDSTLKIQPAKLEDSAVYLCASRRTGGNTDTQYFGPGTRLTVL.

This clonotype was seen at least ten times. V gene TRBV20-1 combines with J gene TRBJ2-1; D is unresolved. V dropped 5 bases and J dropped 6 bases, with 14 bases sitting between them. Germline V gene data show CDR1 as DFQATT and CDR2 as SNEGSKA (reference sequence). CDR3 size: 13 residues. The CDR3 coding sequence is TGCAGTGCTCCAGCTCAAACCTTCAATGAGCAGTTCTTC. As protein: CSAPAQTFNEQFF.

This clonotype has at least ten counts. This rearrangement joins TRBV6-5 to TRBJ1-2; D is uncertain. Per the germline V gene, CDR1 is MNHEY and CDR2 is SVGAGI. The CDR3 sequence is 14 residues long. The V end was cut by 0 bases, the J end by 5 bases, with 10 bases between. In DNA form, the CDR3 reads TGTGCCAGCAGTTACTCGGCTAGCGGGTATGGCTACACCTTC. Its protein is CASSYSASGYGYTF.

In its sample, this clonotype was seen many times. The chain employs TRBV2 and TRBJ1-2; D unresolved. Trimming took off 4 bases at V and 8 bases at J, with 17 bases between the two ends. The CDR3 is 14 amino acids. Germline CDR1 SNHLY, CDR2 FYNNEI. The CDR3 loop is CASSVWSRVGGYTF. CDR3 coding DNA: TGTGCCAGCAGTGTATGGAGTAGAGTCGGGGGCTACACCTTC.

This clonotype was recorded many times. The chain has TRBV7-6 and TRBJ2-1; D possibly corresponds to TRBD1 (6 bases). Trimming shortened V by 5 bases and J by 8 bases, and 34 bases separated the two germline ends. Per the germline V gene, CDR1 is SGHVS and CDR2 is FNYEAQ. The CDR3 has 20 residues. The CDR3 protein is CASSRSPRSLEGVLHYEQFF. The CDR3 coding sequence is TGTGCCAGCAGCCGTAGCCCGCGAAGCCTCGAGGGGGTACTACATTATGAGCAGTTCTTC.

The chain combines TRBV28 with TRBJ2-7; 9 nucleotides align to TRBD2. After removal of 2 bases from V and 4 bases from J, the junction contained 6 bases not matched to a gene. The CDR3 contains 15 residues. Germline CDR1 MDHEN, CDR2 SYDVKM. The CDR3, as DNA: TGTGCCAGCAGTTTACCAAGCGGGAGGCTGTACGAGCAGTACTTC. Its protein is CASSLPSGRLYEQYF.

In its sample, this clonotype was seen many times. The chain joins TRBV24-1 to TRBJ1-1; D not certain. V was pared by 2 bases and J by 8 bases, with 11 bases between. This CDR3 contains 13 residues. Per germline, CDR1 KGHDR and CDR2 SFDVKD. The DNA of the CDR3 is TGTGCCACCAGTGATTCGCGACACCTCGAAGCTTTCTTT. The encoded protein is CATSDSRHLEAFF.

This clonotype was counted a few times. This chain uses TRBV5-4 with TRBJ2-1; D possibly matches TRBD1 or TRBD2 (5 bases each). This CDR3 is 12 amino acids long. Trimming left V 7 bases short and J 6 bases short, with 11 bases between. The germline V gene has CDR1 SGHNT and CDR2 YYREEE (reference sequence). The CDR3 DNA reads as TGTGCCAGCCGGGACCCCCCCAATGAGCAGTTCTTC. It encodes CASRDPPNEQFF.

The V and J genes are TRBV10-3 and TRBJ2-6; a possible D gene is TRBD2 (6 bases). Germline V lookup: CDR1 ENHRY, CDR2 SYGVKD. This CDR3 has 13 residues. The germline V and J ends were trimmed by 8 bases and 4 bases, with 9 bases remaining between them. The CDR3 nucleotides are TGTGCCATCCGCGGGGCCGGGGCCAACGTCCTGACTTTC. Its translation is CAIRGAGANVLTF.

Comments on this clonotype: A read error may be the cause here, since a much bigger clone is one base away. The chain uses TRBV6-5 and TRBJ2-3, with D tentatively TRBD2 (6 bases). The germline V gene has CDR1 MNHEY and CDR2 SVGAGI. The CDR3 is 17 amino acids. CDR3 nucleotides: TGTGCCAGCAGTTACTCGATCGGCGGGATACGCACAGGTACGCAGTATTTT. Its translation is CASSYSIGGIRTGTQYF.

The chain uses TRBV3-1 and TRBJ2-7; D gene unclear. This CDR3 contains 11 residues. V lost 1 base to trimming and J lost 7 bases, with 5 bases between them. Per germline, CDR1 LGHDT and CDR2 YNNKEL (reference sequence). This CDR3 is CASSQVEEQYF. CDR3 bases: TGTGCCAGCAGCCAAGTAGAGGAGCAGTACTTC.

The count of this clonotype is one. J is TRBJ1-5 and V is TRBV28; TRBD1 might be the D (6 bases). Trimming shortened V by 6 bases and J by 3 bases, and 18 bases separated the two germline ends. CDR3 size: 16 residues. The V gene's germline CDR1 is MDHEN and CDR2 SYDVKM. The CDR3 DNA follows: TGTGCCAGCAGACTTGCGAGTGGGGGCTCCAATCAGCCCCAGCATTTT. Translation gives CASRLASGGSNQPQHF.

In its sample, this clonotype was seen many times. V usage is TRBV20-1 and J usage is TRBJ1-1; 8 bases map to TRBD1. This CDR3 is 12 amino acids long. The germline V gene has CDR1 DFQATT and CDR2 SNEGSKA (reference sequence). The CDR3 bases are TGCAAACCCGGGACAGGATACACTGAAGCTTTCTTT. Translation gives CKPGTGYTEAFF.

This clonotype has ten or more counts. The chain employs TRBV10-3 and TRBJ2-1; D perhaps matches TRBD2 (6 bases). The V end lost 6 bases, the J end lost 7 bases, and 22 bases lay between the germline ends. Looked up from germline, CDR1 is ENHRY and CDR2 is SYGVKD. The CDR3 spans 16 residues. The CDR3 bases are TGTGCCATCAGGGGATCCGGGACTCACCGGGGAAATGAGCAGTTCTTC. Its protein product is CAIRGSGTHRGNEQFF.

The J gene is TRBJ2-2, the V gene TRBV27; 7 nucleotides match TRBD1. V was pared by 1 base and J by 1 base, with 0 bases of the junction left unmatched. Germline V gene lookup returns CDR1 MNHEY and CDR2 SMNVEV (reference sequence). CDR3 length: 15 residues. The CDR3 DNA sequence: TGTGCCAGCAGTTTATGGACAGGGAACACCGGGGAGCTGTTTTTT. The encoded protein is CASSLWTGNTGELFF.

About this clonotype: A much larger clone is a single base away; this may be a read error. V is TRBV11-1 and J is TRBJ1-1, with D uncertain. Germline assignment: CDR1 SGHAT and CDR2 FQDESV (reference sequence). The CDR3 runs 14 residues. CDR3 in amino acids: CASSFSGPNTDAFF. CDR3 coding DNA: TGTGCCAGCAGCTTTTCCGGGCCGAACACTGACGCTTTCTTT.

The DNA for the CDR3 is TGTGCCAGCAGAAGGATCGGCGAGATGAACACTGAAGCTTTCTTT. This sequence encodes CASRRIGEMNTEAFF. This chain links TRBV25-1 with TRBJ1-1; D is unclear. The V end was cut by 6 bases, the J end by 0 bases, with 14 bases between. Germline V gives CDR1 MGHDK, CDR2 SYGVNS. The CDR3 sequence is 15 residues long. The full variable domain, completed using reference TRBV25-1 and TRBJ1-1, is EADIYQTPRYLVIGTGKKITLECSQTMGHDKMYWYQQDPGMELHLIHYSYGVNSTEKGDLSSESTVSRIRTEHFPLTLESARPSHTSQYLCASRRIGEMNTEAFFGQGTRLTVV.

Worth noting for this clonotype: A much larger clone differs by one base, so this may be a read error. CDR3 loop: CASSYDWASGNRGEAQYF. The DNA for the CDR3 is TGTGCCAGCAGTTACGACTGGGCTAGCGGGAATCGAGGAGAGGCCCAGTACTTC. The gene calls are TRBV6-9 and TRBJ2-5; 9 bases line up with TRBD2. This CDR3 region has 18 residues. In germline, CDR1 is MNHGY, CDR2 SVAAGI.

The V gene is TRBV6-5, the J gene TRBJ1-5, with TRBD1 as a possible D gene (6 bases). V lost 4 bases, J lost 7 bases, and 11 bases lay in between. This CDR3 comprises 13 residues. CDR1 is MNHEY and CDR2 is SVGAGI in the germline V gene. This CDR3 reads CASSSQGRQPQHF. CDR3 DNA sequence: TGTGCCAGCAGTTCCCAGGGGCGGCAGCCCCAGCATTTT.

This clonotype occurred many times. This sequence joins TRBV30 and TRBJ2-3; 10 positions match TRBD1. CDR3 size: 15 residues. Germline CDR1 is GTSNPN and CDR2 is SVGIG (reference sequence). V was pared by 3 bases and J by 4 bases, with 7 bases of the junction left unmatched. The CDR3 sequence: CAWSRGQGNADTQYF. CDR3 coding DNA: TGTGCCTGGAGCCGGGGACAGGGGAATGCAGATACGCAGTATTTT.

This clonotype showed up many times. The V call is TRBV7-9, the J call TRBJ2-1, with 10 bases aligning to TRBD2. Losses at the gene ends were 5 bases for V and 8 bases for J; bases not matched to a gene: 9. The CDR3 has 15 amino acids. Germline V gives CDR1 SEHNR, CDR2 FQNEAQ (reference sequence). DNA of the CDR3: TGTGCCAGCAGCCCTCAGCGGGAGGGCCGGGATGAGCAGTTCTTC. Translation: CASSPQREGRDEQFF.

This clonotype was detected a few times. This rearrangement joins TRBV20-1 to TRBJ2-1; 9 bases are a match to TRBD2. After removal of 5 bases from V and 3 bases from J, the junction contained 5 bases not matched to a gene. CDR1 DFQATT and CDR2 SNEGSKA come from the germline V gene (reference sequence). CDR3 length: 14 residues. The CDR3 protein is CSAGKREVYNEQFF. The CDR3 DNA sequence: TGCAGTGCTGGAAAGCGGGAGGTCTACAATGAGCAGTTCTTC.

This clonotype was picked up many times. V gene TRBV30 combines with J gene TRBJ2-3; 11 nucleotides match TRBD2. Germline CDR1 is GTSNPN and CDR2 is SVGIG (reference sequence). The trim removed 1 base at V and 3 bases at J, leaving 3 bases unmatched. This CDR3 comprises 15 residues. The CDR3 DNA reads as TGTGCCTGGAGTGGTCGACTAGCGGGAACAGATACGCAGTATTTT. Protein product: CAWSGRLAGTDTQYF. Full variable domain (rest looked up from reference TRBV30 and TRBJ2-3): SQTIHQWPATLVQPVGSPLSLECTVEGTSNPNLYWYRQAAGRGLQLLFYSVGIGQISSEVPQNLSASRPQDRQFILSSKKLLLSDSGFYLCAWSGRLAGTDTQYFGPGTRLTVL.

Many counts were recorded for this clonotype. This chain links TRBV30 with TRBJ1-4, with D perhaps matching TRBD1 (5 bases). CDR3 length: 11 residues. Trimming cost V 1 base and J 11 bases, with 8 bases left between them. Germline V CDR1 and CDR2: GTSNPN, SVGIG (reference sequence). The CDR3 nucleotides are TGTGCCTGGAGTGCTGGGGGGAAACTGTTTTTT. It specifies CAWSAGGKLFF.

The rearrangement uses TRBV6-2 or TRBV6-3 and TRBJ2-7; 7 bases match TRBD1. This CDR3 has 14 residues. Germline loops: CDR1 MNHEY, CDR2 SVGEGT. Germline trimming cut 0 bases from V and 2 bases from J; bases unmatched to any gene: 1. The DNA for the CDR3 is TGTGCCAGCAGTTACTCGACAGGGACCTACGAGCAGTACTTC. Translating it yields CASSYSTGTYEQYF.

Ten or more counts support this clonotype. The rearrangement joins TRBV5-1 to TRBJ2-7; 12 bases are a match to TRBD2. The CDR3 totals 15 residues. The junction had 3 bases not matched to a gene; V was cut back by 0 bases and J by 5 bases. Germline V gene data show CDR1 as SGHRS and CDR2 as YFSETQ. CDR3 sequence reads: CASSLERLAGDEQYF. The DNA of the CDR3 is TGCGCCAGCAGCTTGGAACGACTAGCGGGAGACGAGCAGTACTTC.